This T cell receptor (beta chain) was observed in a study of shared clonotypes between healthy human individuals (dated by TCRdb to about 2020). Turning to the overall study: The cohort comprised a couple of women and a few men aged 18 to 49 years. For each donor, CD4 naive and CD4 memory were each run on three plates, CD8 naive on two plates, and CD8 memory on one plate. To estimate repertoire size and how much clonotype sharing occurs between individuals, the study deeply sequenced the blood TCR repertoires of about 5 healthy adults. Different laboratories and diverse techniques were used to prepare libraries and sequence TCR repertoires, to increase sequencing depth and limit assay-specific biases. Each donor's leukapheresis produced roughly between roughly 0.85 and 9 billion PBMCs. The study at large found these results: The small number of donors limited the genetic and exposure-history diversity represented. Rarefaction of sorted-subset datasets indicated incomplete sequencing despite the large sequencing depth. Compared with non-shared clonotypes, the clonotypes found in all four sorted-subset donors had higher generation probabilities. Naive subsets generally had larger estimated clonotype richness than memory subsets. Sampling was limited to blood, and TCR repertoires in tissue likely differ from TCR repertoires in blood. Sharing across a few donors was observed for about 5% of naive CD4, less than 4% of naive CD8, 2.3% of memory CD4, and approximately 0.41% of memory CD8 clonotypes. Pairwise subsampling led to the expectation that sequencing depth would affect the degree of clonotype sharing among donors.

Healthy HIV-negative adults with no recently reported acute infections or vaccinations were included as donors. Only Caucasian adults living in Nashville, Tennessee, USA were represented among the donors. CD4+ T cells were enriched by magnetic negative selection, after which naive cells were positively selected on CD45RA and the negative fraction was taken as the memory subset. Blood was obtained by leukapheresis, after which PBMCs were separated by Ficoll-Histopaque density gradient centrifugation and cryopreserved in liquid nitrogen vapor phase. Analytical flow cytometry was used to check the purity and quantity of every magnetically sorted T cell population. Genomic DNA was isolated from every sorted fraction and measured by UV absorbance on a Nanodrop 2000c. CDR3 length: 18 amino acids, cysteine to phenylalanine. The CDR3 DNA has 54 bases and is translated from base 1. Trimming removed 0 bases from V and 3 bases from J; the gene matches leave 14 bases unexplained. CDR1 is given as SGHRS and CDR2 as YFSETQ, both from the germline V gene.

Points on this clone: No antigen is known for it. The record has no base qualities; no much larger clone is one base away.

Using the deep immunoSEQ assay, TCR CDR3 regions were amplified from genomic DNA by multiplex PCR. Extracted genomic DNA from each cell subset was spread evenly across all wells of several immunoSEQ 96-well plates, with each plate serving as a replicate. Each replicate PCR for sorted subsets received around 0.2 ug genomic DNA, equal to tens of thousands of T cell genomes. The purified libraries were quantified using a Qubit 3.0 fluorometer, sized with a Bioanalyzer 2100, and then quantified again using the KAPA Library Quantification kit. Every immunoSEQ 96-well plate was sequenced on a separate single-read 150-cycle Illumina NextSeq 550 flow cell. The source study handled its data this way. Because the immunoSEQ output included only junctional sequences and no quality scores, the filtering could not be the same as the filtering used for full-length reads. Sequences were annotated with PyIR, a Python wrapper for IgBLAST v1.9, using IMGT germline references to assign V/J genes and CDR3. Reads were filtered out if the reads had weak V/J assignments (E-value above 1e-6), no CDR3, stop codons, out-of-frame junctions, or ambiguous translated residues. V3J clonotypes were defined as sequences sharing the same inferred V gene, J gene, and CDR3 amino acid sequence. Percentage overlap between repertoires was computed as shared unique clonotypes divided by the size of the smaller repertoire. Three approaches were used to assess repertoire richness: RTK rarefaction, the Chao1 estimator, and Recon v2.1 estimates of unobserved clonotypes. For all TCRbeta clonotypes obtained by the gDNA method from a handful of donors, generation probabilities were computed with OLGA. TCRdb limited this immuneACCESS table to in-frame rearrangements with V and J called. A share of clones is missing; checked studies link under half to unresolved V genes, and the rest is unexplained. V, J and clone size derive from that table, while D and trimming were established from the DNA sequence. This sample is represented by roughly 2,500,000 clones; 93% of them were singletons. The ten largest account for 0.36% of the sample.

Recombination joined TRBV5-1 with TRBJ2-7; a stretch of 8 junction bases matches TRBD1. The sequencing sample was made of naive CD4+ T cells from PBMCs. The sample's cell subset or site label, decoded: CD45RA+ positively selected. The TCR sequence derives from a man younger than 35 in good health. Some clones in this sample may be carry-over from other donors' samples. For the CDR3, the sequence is CASSLGTRSQGVYYEQYF. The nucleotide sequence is TGCGCCAGCAGCTTGGGGACCCGGTCACAGGGGGTCTACTACGAGCAGTACTTC.